These 9 T cell receptor beta chains were sequenced from one sample in a study of cytotoxic CD8 clonotypes in ibrutinib-treated CLL. Sequenced by immunoSEQ multiplex PCR; TCRdb stores in-frame clones only, minus some. This sample yields 11,000 to 15,000 clones, of which over 50% are seen a single time; around 35% belongs to the top ten. The starting material was PBMCs, obtained at a 24-month disease-progression time point, from a patient treated with ibrutinib. All receptors come from a human donor with chronic lymphocytic leukemia.

J is TRBJ2-1 and V is TRBV11-1; D not resolved. The CDR3 has 13 amino acids. The germline V gene encodes CDR1 SGHAT and CDR2 FQDESV (reference sequence). The ends were cut back, 8 bases at V and 0 bases at J, with 8 bases in the middle. In DNA form, the CDR3 reads TGTGCCAGCTCCCTGTACTCCTACAATGAGCAGTTCTTC. Its protein is CASSLYSYNEQFF.

The V gene is TRBV7-8, the J gene TRBJ2-7; D is uncertain. V was shortened by 1 base and J by 3 bases, with 10 bases between the two germline ends. The CDR3 runs 14 residues. Germline V gene sequence: CDR1 SGHVS, CDR2 FQNEAQ. CDR3 nucleotides: TGTGCCAGCAGCTTAGGGCAACTTAACTACGAGCAGTACTTC. This translates into CASSLGQLNYEQYF.

This clone was detected many times. J is TRBJ1-6 and V is TRBV5-4, with TRBD1 as a possible D gene (6 bases). CDR3 size: 16 residues. Germline V lookup: CDR1 SGHNT, CDR2 YYREEE (reference sequence). The V gene lost 3 bases and the J gene lost 9 bases, with 19 bases spanning the gap. The CDR3 is CASSSAAGQGSSPLHF. The CDR3, as DNA: TGTGCCAGCAGCTCCGCCGCTGGGCAGGGGAGTTCACCCCTCCACTTT. The whole variable domain, filled in from reference TRBV5-4 and TRBJ1-6, reads ETGVTQSPTHLIKTRGQQVTLRCSSQSGHNTVSWYQQALGQGPQFIFQYYREEENGRGNFPPRFSGLQFPNYSSELNVNALELDDSALYLCASSSAAGQGSSPLHFGNGTRLTVT.

The chain couples TRBV18 to TRBJ2-1; D not resolved. The CDR3 is 15 residues long. V lost 3 bases and J lost 4, with 13 bases in between. Per germline, CDR1 KGHSH and CDR2 LQKENI. CDR3 DNA: TGTGCCAGCTCACCGACATTCACTCGTTACAATGAGCAGTTCTTC. It translates to CASSPTFTRYNEQFF.

The V call is TRBV11-2, the J call TRBJ2-7; weak D call: TRBD2 (6 bases). The germline V gene encodes CDR1 SGHAT and CDR2 FQNNGV. The V and J ends lost 5 bases and 0 bases respectively, with 17 bases between them. The CDR3 loop spans 16 amino acids. CDR3 sequence: CASSPSGGMISYEQYF. CDR3 DNA: TGTGCCAGCAGCCCTAGTGGGGGGATGATCTCCTACGAGCAGTACTTC.

The V call is TRBV27, the J call TRBJ2-5; D is unclear. CDR3 length: 14 residues. The germline gives CDR1 MNHEY, CDR2 SMNVEV (reference sequence). V dropped 2 bases and J dropped 5 bases, with 12 bases sitting between them. The CDR3 spells CASSLQRSWETQYF. In DNA, the CDR3 is TGTGCCAGCAGTTTACAACGTTCCTGGGAGACCCAGTACTTC.

A few counts support this clone. V is TRBV11-2 and J is TRBJ2-7; D call uncertain. The length of the CDR3 is 14 residues. Germline CDR1 reads SGHAT; CDR2 reads FQNNGV. The V end was cut by 5 bases, the J end by 3 bases, with 14 bases between. This CDR3 reads CASSEDSSVYEQYF. Written as DNA, the CDR3 is TGTGCCAGCAGCGAAGACTCTTCGGTCTACGAGCAGTACTTC.

This sequence joins TRBV15 and TRBJ2-5, with 9 bases lining up with TRBD1. The germline gives CDR1 LNHNV, CDR2 YYDKDF (reference sequence). CDR3 length: 15 amino acids. V lost 3 bases to trimming and J lost 5 bases; unmatched junction nucleotides: 7. CDR3 sequence (DNA): TGTGCCACCAGCAGGGGGACAGGGAACGGGGAGACCCAGTACTTC. Its translation: CATSRGTGNGETQYF.

The chain is built from TRBV2 and TRBJ2-2; D unresolved. The CDR3 contains 14 residues. The V gene lost 5 bases and the J gene lost 1 base, with 8 bases spanning the gap. In germline, CDR1 is SNHLY, CDR2 FYNNEI. The CDR3 DNA reads as TGTGCCAGCAGTTCCCGAATGAACACCGGGGAGCTGTTTTTT. Translated: CASSSRMNTGELFF.